This TCR beta chain was observed in a study of response to subunit inactivated influenza vaccine. MiXCR, applied by TCRdb to the RT-PCR reads, yields one record per CDR3 protein. This table has 550,000 to 800,000 distinct CDR3 sequences, about 15% appearing once. Ten or more counts support this clonotype. As yet, its antigen is unknown. Broader study findings: There was a suggestion from the authors that each seasonal influenza vaccination recruits few new T cells.

The CDR3 consists of 13 residues. V gave up 2 bases and J gave up 2 bases, with 7 bases separating them. Germline loops: CDR1 MNHNY, CDR2 SVGAGI (reference sequence). The sequence came from a man aged 50-59 years who received an inactivated influenza vaccine. The J gene is TRBJ2-7, the V gene TRBV6-6; D gene uncertain. The specimen comprised PBMCs from blood, sampled 11 to 12 days after vaccination. CDR3 region: CASSYPEPYEQYF. DNA for the CDR3: TGTGCCAGCAGTTACCCAGAGCCCTACGAGCAGTACTTC.